Listed below are T cell receptor beta chains from one sample, sequenced in a study of CD8+ T cells in alopecia areata. TCRdb keeps only in-frame clones here, not all; method: immunoSEQ multiplex PCR. The data hold 150,000 to 200,000 clones, with about 62% observed a single time. The sequenced sample was CD4+ T cells sorted from blood, obtained at week 24, from a patient treated with tofacitinib. The receptor set was obtained from a human donor with alopecia areata. Each CDR3 is given with its conserved first and last residue. The D gene is left open where the match is weak.

V gene	D gene	J gene	CDR3 protein	CDR3 DNA
TRBV9	.	TRBJ2-5	CASSREMGTQYF	TGTGCCAGCAGTCGCGAGATGGGGACCCAGTACTTC
TRBV20-1	.	TRBJ1-1	CSAAGNTEAFF	TGCAGTGCAGCGGGAAACACTGAAGCTTTCTTT
TRBV25-1	.	TRBJ1-1	CASSQNTEAFF	TGTGCCAGCAGTCAGAACACTGAAGCTTTCTTT
TRBV30	.	TRBJ2-7	CAWSVRYGTKAYEQYF	TGTGCCTGGAGTGTACGATACGGGACGAAAGCCTACGAGCAGTACTTC
TRBV29-1	.	TRBJ2-2	CSVVQLNTGELFF	TGCAGCGTTGTACAGCTTAACACCGGGGAGCTGTTTTTT
TRBV10-3	.	TRBJ2-5	CAISERRQETQYF	TGTGCCATCAGTGAGCGGCGACAAGAGACCCAGTACTTC
TRBV7-9	TRBD1	TRBJ1-2	CASREQGEGGYTF	TGTGCCAGCAGGGAACAGGGGGAAGGCGGCTACACCTTC
TRBV5-6	TRBD1	TRBJ2-1	CASRRRGHYNEQFF	TGTGCCAGCAGACGAAGGGGGCACTACAATGAGCAGTTCTTC
TRBV7-9	TRBD1	TRBJ2-3	CASSPTGGGTDTQYF	TGTGCCAGCAGCCCGACAGGGGGCGGCACAGATACGCAGTATTTT
TRBV2	.	TRBJ1-5	CASSREYSNQPQHF	TGTGCCAGCAGTAGGGAATATAGCAATCAGCCCCAGCATTTT